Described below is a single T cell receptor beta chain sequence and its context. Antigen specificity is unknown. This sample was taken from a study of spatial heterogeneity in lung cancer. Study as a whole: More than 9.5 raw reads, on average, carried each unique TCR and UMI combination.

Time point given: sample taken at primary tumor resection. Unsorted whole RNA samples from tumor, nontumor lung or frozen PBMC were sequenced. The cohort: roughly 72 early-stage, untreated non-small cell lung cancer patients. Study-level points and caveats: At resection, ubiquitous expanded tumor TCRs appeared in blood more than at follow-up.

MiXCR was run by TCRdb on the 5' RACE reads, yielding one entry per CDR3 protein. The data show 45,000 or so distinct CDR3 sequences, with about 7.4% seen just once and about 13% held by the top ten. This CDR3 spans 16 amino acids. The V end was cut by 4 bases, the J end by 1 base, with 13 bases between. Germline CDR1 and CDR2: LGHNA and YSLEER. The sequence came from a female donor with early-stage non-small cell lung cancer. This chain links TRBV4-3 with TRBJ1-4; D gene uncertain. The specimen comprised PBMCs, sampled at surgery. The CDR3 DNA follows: TGCGCCAGCAGCCTAGGAGCCGGGGTAACTAATGAAAAACTGTTTTTT. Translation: CASSLGAGVTNEKLFF.